This T cell receptor beta chain was captured in a study of blood T cells in healthy people across ages. The CDR3 is 14 amino acids. Unmatched junction bases numbered 2, after V lost 1 base and J lost 6 bases. Germline CDR1 and CDR2: SGHRS and YFSETQ. It was with a sample-barcoded 5' primer and a J-beta primer mix that a second PCR of about 6 to 12 cycles was run. Each cDNA molecule carried a tag from a template-switch adaptor that contained 12 random nucleotides. TCRdb ran MiXCR on the 5' RACE reads and lists one entry per CDR3 protein. The sample has 1,300,000 or so distinct CDR3 sequences; roughly 60% are singletons. Regarding the study as a whole: Versus aged donors, long-lived donors had higher diversity and more naive CD4+ cells. Without sorted subsets, naive and antigen-experienced compartments could not be conclusively compared.

Worth noting for this clonotype: Its antigen remains unknown.

This sequence was found in a man between 18 and 29 years old in good health. The V call is TRBV5-1, the J call TRBJ2-1; TRBD1 agrees at 9 bases. Sample: blood. CDR3 residues: CASSLRTGANEQFF. As DNA, the CDR3 is TGCGCCAGCAGCTTGAGGACAGGGGCCAATGAGCAGTTCTTC.